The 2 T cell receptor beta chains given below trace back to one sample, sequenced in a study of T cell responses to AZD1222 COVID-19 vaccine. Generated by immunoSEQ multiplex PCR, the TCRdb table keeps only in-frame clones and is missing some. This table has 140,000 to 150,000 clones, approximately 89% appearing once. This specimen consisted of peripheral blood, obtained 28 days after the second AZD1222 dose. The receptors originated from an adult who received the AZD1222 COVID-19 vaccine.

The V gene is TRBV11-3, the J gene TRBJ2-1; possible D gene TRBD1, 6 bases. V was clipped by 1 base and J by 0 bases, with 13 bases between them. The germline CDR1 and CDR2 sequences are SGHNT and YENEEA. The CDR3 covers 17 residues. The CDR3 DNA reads TGTGCCAGCAGCTTAGTGGCAGGGGTGGGCTCCTACAATGAGCAGTTCTTC. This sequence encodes CASSLVAGVGSYNEQFF.

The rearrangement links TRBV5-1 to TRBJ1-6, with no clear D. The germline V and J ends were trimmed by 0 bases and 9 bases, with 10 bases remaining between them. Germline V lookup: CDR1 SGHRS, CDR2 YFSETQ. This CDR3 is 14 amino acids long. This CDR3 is CASSLALESSPLHF. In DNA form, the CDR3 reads TGCGCCAGCAGCTTGGCTTTGGAAAGTTCACCCCTCCACTTT.